The entry below describes one T cell receptor (beta chain). Sequencing was performed with immunoSEQ multiplex PCR; in TCRdb, only in-frame clones are kept and a portion is missing. The table lists approximately 300,000 clones, approximately 81% of them singletons. This specimen comes from a study of blood T cell repertoires in COVID-19. The CDR3 runs to 15 residues. The germline V gene encodes CDR1 MNHNY and CDR2 SVGAGI (reference sequence). Trimming took off 6 bases at V and 1 base at J, with 13 bases between the two ends. The sequencing input was PBMCs or T cells enriched from blood (not recorded which). The chain joins TRBV6-6 to TRBJ1-5, with D perhaps TRBD1 (5 bases). The receptor comes from a woman aged 30 to 39 who had been exposed to COVID-19. As DNA, the CDR3 is TGTGCCAGCAGCGCTGGGGGGGTGAGCAATCAGCCCCAGCATTTT. Its translation is CASSAGGVSNQPQHF.